Each of the 28 T cell receptor beta chains below was sequenced from the same sample in a study of blood T cell repertoires in COVID-19. TCRdb keeps only in-frame clones here, not all; method: immunoSEQ multiplex PCR. The repertoire consists of some 120,000 clones, with more than 70% occurring once and the leading ten covering around 3.6%. The sample taken for sequencing was peripheral blood. Source of these receptors: a woman aged 60-75 years with acute or convalescent COVID-19.

This clone was seen only once. V is TRBV4-2 and J is TRBJ2-1, with 11 bases fitting TRBD2. V trimming: 1 base; J trimming: 6 bases; junction bases outside the gene matches: 8. Germline CDR1 LGHNA, CDR2 YNFKEQ. The CDR3 runs 17 residues. CDR3 sequence: CASSQGRRGLAANEQFF. The CDR3 region has the DNA TGTGCCAGCAGCCAAGGTCGGCGGGGACTAGCGGCCAATGAGCAGTTCTTC.

V gene TRBV3-1 (or the pseudogene TRBV3-2) combines with J gene TRBJ1-1; D gene unclear. CDR1 is LGHDT, CDR2 YNNKEL, per germline (reference sequence). Trimming pared 3 bases from V and 3 bases from J, leaving 5 bases between. The CDR3 has 12 residues. DNA of the CDR3: TGTGCCAGCAGCCAGGGCTACACTGAAGCTTTCTTT. Residues: CASSQGYTEAFF.

This clone was counted only a few times. The V call is TRBV15, the J call TRBJ2-2; a possible D gene is TRBD1 (6 bases). V was trimmed by 7 bases and J by 1 base, leaving 10 bases between them. The CDR3 is 14 residues long. Germline CDR1 LNHNV, CDR2 YYDKDF (reference sequence). CDR3 protein: CATKGQRNTGELFF. The CDR3 coding sequence is TGTGCCACCAAAGGACAGCGGAACACCGGGGAGCTGTTTTTT.

This clone occurred a few times. V is TRBV5-1 and J is TRBJ2-7; 7 nucleotides align to TRBD2. CDR3 length equals 15 residues. CDR1 is SGHRS and CDR2 is YFSETQ in the germline V gene. V dropped 1 base and J dropped 2; count of bases not matched to a gene: 6. Written as DNA, the CDR3 is TGCGCCAGCAGCTTGTCGGCAGCGGGAACCTACGAGCAGTACTTC. It specifies CASSLSAAGTYEQYF.

The rearrangement links TRBV6-2 or TRBV6-3 to TRBJ2-5, with 10 bases identical to TRBD2. Trimming took 1 base from V and 4 from J; bases not matched to a gene: 6. Germline lookup yields CDR1 MNHEY and CDR2 SVGEGT. The CDR3 is made up of 16 amino acids. CDR3 loop: CASSYYRSGRGETQYF. The CDR3 DNA sequence: TGTGCCAGCAGTTACTACCGCAGCGGGAGGGGAGAGACCCAGTACTTC.

The V gene is TRBV28, the J gene TRBJ1-4; TRBD1 is a possible D gene (5 bases). Trimming took off 5 bases at V and 8 bases at J, with 18 bases between the two ends. CDR3 length: 15 residues. The V gene's germline CDR1 is MDHEN and CDR2 SYDVKM. As DNA, the CDR3 is TGTGCCAGCAGTAACCGCAAGGGGCCCGGGGAAAAACTGTTTTTT. It specifies CASSNRKGPGEKLFF. The variable domain in full, with the rest retrieved from reference TRBV28 and TRBJ1-4, is DVKVTQSSRYLVKRTGEKVFLECVQDMDHENMFWYRQDPGLGLRLIYFSYDVKMKEKGDIPEGYSVSREKKERFSLILESASTNQTSMYLCASSNRKGPGEKLFFGSGTQLSVL.

This rearrangement joins TRBV4-1 to TRBJ1-1; a weak D match, TRBD1 (6 bases). Trimming pared 3 bases from V and 5 bases from J, leaving 16 bases between. Germline CDR1 is MGHRA and CDR2 is YSYEKL. The CDR3 is made up of 15 amino acids. This CDR3 is CASSHPGGRGTEAFF. The DNA of the CDR3 is TGCGCCAGCAGCCACCCCGGAGGCAGGGGAACTGAAGCTTTCTTT.

The rearrangement joins TRBV5-1 to TRBJ1-5; 7 bases are a match to TRBD1. The V gene's germline CDR1 is SGHRS and CDR2 YFSETQ. CDR3 length: 15 residues. After removal of 0 bases from V and 2 bases from J, the junction contained 2 bases not matched to a gene. The CDR3 spells CASSLGQGGNQPQHF. The CDR3, as DNA: TGCGCCAGCAGCTTGGGGCAGGGGGGCAATCAGCCCCAGCATTTT.

V and J are TRBV11-3 and TRBJ2-3, with 9 positions matching TRBD2. Trimming took 5 bases from V and 3 from J; bases not matched to a gene: 6. This CDR3 is built from 15 residues. CDR1 is SGHNT and CDR2 is YENEEA in the germline V gene. The CDR3 DNA follows: TGTGCCAGCAGCCCCGGGAGCGGGAGGACAGATACGCAGTATTTT. Residues: CASSPGSGRTDTQYF.

J is TRBJ1-5 and V is TRBV19, with 8 bases identical to TRBD1. Germline V gene lookup returns CDR1 LNHDA and CDR2 SQIVND (reference sequence). The CDR3 contains 15 residues. The V segment lost 8 bases and the J segment 0 bases; nucleotides outside the gene matches: 6. The CDR3 reads CASLGTGYSNQPQHF. In DNA, the CDR3 is TGTGCCAGTCTCGGGACAGGCTATAGCAATCAGCCCCAGCATTTT.

This clone was found a few times. V usage is TRBV7-9 and J usage is TRBJ1-6; D is uncertain. The CDR3 is 14 amino acids. Looked up from germline, CDR1 is SEHNR and CDR2 is FQNEAQ (reference sequence). The germline V and J ends were trimmed by 1 base and 8 bases, with 9 bases remaining between them. The CDR3: CASSLGTLDSPLHF. The CDR3 bases are TGTGCCAGCAGCTTAGGGACTTTGGATTCACCCCTCCACTTT.

The rearrangement joins TRBV27 to TRBJ2-5, with 9 bases aligning to TRBD1. The CDR3 contains 17 residues. CDR1 is MNHEY and CDR2 is SMNVEV in the germline V gene (reference sequence). V shed 5 bases, J shed 5 bases, and the junction held 15 bases outside the gene matches. The CDR3 reads CASSPIAGTGKEETQYF. Here the CDR3 DNA reads TGTGCCAGCAGTCCTATCGCCGGGACAGGGAAAGAGGAGACCCAGTACTTC.

The chain is built from TRBV6-1 and TRBJ1-1, with unresolved D. This CDR3 contains 12 residues. Trimming left V 1 base short and J 4 bases short, with 4 bases between. The germline gives CDR1 MNHNS, CDR2 SASEGT. The chain's CDR3 is CASSEVSTEAFF. The CDR3 nucleotides are TGTGCCAGCAGTGAAGTGAGCACTGAAGCTTTCTTT.

The rearrangement uses TRBV5-1 and TRBJ2-3, with 12 nucleotides matching TRBD2. Germline CDR1 and CDR2: SGHRS and YFSETQ. The CDR3 runs to 16 residues. V trimming: 5 bases; J trimming: 2 bases; junction bases outside the gene matches: 6. The CDR3 protein is CASRSGLAGNTDTQYF. CDR3 nucleotide sequence: TGCGCCAGCAGAAGCGGACTAGCGGGGAACACAGATACGCAGTATTTT.

V is TRBV6-2 or TRBV6-3 and J is TRBJ2-7, with 11 bases lining up with TRBD1. The CDR3 runs to 16 residues. Germline trimming cut 4 bases from V and 6 bases from J; bases unmatched to any gene: 11. Germline CDR1 and CDR2: MNHEY and SVGEGT. Written as DNA, the CDR3 is TGTGCCAGCAGTTCTCCCCGGGACAGGGGGTTCGCCGAGCAGTACGTC. It codes for CASSSPRDRGFAEQYV.

The chain links TRBV28 to TRBJ1-5; tentatively, D is TRBD1 (5 bases). Trimming left V 7 bases short and J 6 bases short, with 25 bases between. The CDR3 has 17 amino acids. Germline CDR1 and CDR2: MDHEN and SYDVKM. Written as DNA, the CDR3 is TGTGCCAGCACCTCCTACCCCCCGGGGACTAGCGGTCAGCCCCAGCATTTT. It is translated as CASTSYPPGTSGQPQHF.

The rearrangement uses TRBV7-3 and TRBJ2-1, with 11 bases lining up with TRBD2. CDR1 and CDR2 (germline): SGHTA, FQGTGA. CDR3 length: 16 amino acids. V dropped 4 bases and J dropped 6; count of bases not matched to a gene: 8. CDR3 in DNA: TGTGCCAGCAGCTCTACCAGTGGACTAGCGGGCAATGAGCAGTTCTTC. Translated, it gives CASSSTSGLAGNEQFF.

This chain joins TRBV5-6 and TRBJ2-3; 12 nucleotides match TRBD2. V was pared by 0 bases and J by 5 bases, with 10 bases of the junction left unmatched. The CDR3 is 18 amino acids. Germline loops: CDR1 SGHDT, CDR2 YYEEEE. Here the CDR3 DNA reads TGTGCCAGCAGCTTGGTTGGGGTGACTAGCGGGAGAGGAGATACGCAGTATTTT. Protein: CASSLVGVTSGRGDTQYF.

The chain recombines TRBV5-8 with TRBJ1-5; D is uncertain. Per germline, CDR1 SGHTS and CDR2 YDEGEE. The CDR3 runs 15 residues. Trimming took off 4 bases at V and 1 base at J, with 12 bases between the two ends. As DNA, the CDR3 is TGTGCCAGCAGCCCGGGGTCCAGGAGCAATCAGCCCCAGCATTTT. Protein: CASSPGSRSNQPQHF.

The rearrangement links TRBV19 to TRBJ1-1, with 8 bases aligning to TRBD1. Germline trimming cut 11 bases from V and 5 bases from J; bases unmatched to any gene: 7. CDR1 and CDR2 (germline): LNHDA, SQIVND (reference sequence). The CDR3 sequence is 12 residues long. For the CDR3, the DNA is TGTGCCTGTGACAGGGGCGGGACTGAAGCTTTCTTT. As protein: CACDRGGTEAFF.

V gene TRBV11-1 combines with J gene TRBJ1-2; 9 nucleotides agree with TRBD1. The CDR3 has 15 residues. V lost 5 bases and J lost 9; bases outside the gene matches: 13. The germline gives CDR1 SGHAT, CDR2 FQDESV (reference sequence). The CDR3 nucleotides are TGTGCCAGCAGCCACCGGGACAGGGCCTTTTCTAGCTACACCTTC. This gives the protein CASSHRDRAFSSYTF.

Here the CDR3 reads CASRQRENTEAFF. The DNA of the CDR3 is TGTGCCAGCAGACAGAGGGAGAACACTGAAGCTTTCTTT. The genes are TRBV7-3 and TRBJ1-1; D remains ambiguous. V lost 6 bases and J lost 1, with 9 bases in between. The CDR3 extends over 13 amino acids. Germline assignment: CDR1 SGHTA and CDR2 FQGTGA.

This chain connects TRBV12-3 or TRBV12-4 to TRBJ2-3; perhaps TRBD2 as D (6 bases). V was clipped by 8 bases and J by 1 base, with 10 bases between them. There are 13 residues in the CDR3. Here the CDR3 reads CASLAPGTDTQYF. In DNA form, the CDR3 reads TGTGCCAGCCTAGCGCCCGGCACAGATACGCAGTATTTT.

The chain uses TRBV28 and TRBJ1-4; 10 bases agree with TRBD1. There are 17 residues in the CDR3. Trimming cost V 4 bases and J 0 bases; bases outside gene matches: 5. The V gene's germline CDR1 is MDHEN and CDR2 SYDVKM. The CDR3 loop reads CASSSDRGVATNEKLFF. The CDR3 DNA follows: TGTGCCAGCAGTTCGGACAGGGGGGTTGCAACTAATGAAAAACTGTTTTTT.

The chain is built from TRBV3-1 (or the pseudogene TRBV3-2) and TRBJ1-1, with unresolved D. Trimming shortened V by 3 bases and J by 10 bases, and 12 bases separated the two germline ends. Germline V lookup: CDR1 LGHDT, CDR2 YNNKEL (reference sequence). The CDR3 runs to 12 residues. CDR3 DNA sequence: TGTGCCAGCAGCCATGCCACCGACTCAGCTTTCTTT. Translation gives CASSHATDSAFF.

This clone was seen a few times. The chain joins TRBV4-1 to TRBJ2-2; 8 bases are a match to TRBD2. Per germline, CDR1 MGHRA and CDR2 YSYEKL. Trimming removed 4 bases from V and 0 bases from J; junction bases left unmatched: 7. The CDR3 covers 17 residues. CDR3 region: CASSPVGSGTNTGELFF. The CDR3 region has the DNA TGCGCCAGCAGCCCTGTGGGTAGCGGGACGAACACCGGGGAGCTGTTTTTT.

This chain joins TRBV6-5 and TRBJ1-2; the D gene is possibly TRBD1 (6 bases). The CDR3 spans 13 residues. With 6 bases removed from V and 6 bases from J, the gap between germline ends came to 14 bases. Germline V gene sequence: CDR1 MNHEY, CDR2 SVGAGI. In DNA form, the CDR3 reads TGTGCCAGCAGCGGGTTTACAGGGAATGGCTACACCTTC. It codes for CASSGFTGNGYTF.

This clone was counted a few times. V usage is TRBV30 and J usage is TRBJ1-4, with 8 bases identical to TRBD1. The germline V gene encodes CDR1 GTSNPN and CDR2 SVGIG (reference sequence). This CDR3 contains 12 residues. The V segment lost 3 bases and the J segment 8 bases; nucleotides outside the gene matches: 2. The CDR3 loop is CAWSGQGEKLFF. CDR3 DNA: TGTGCCTGGAGCGGACAGGGAGAAAAACTGTTTTTT.